This T cell receptor (beta chain) appears in the sequencing data of a study of blood T cell repertoires in COVID-19. Overall study: COVID-19 samples from acute and convalescent phases originated in the United States, Italy and Spain. Sources were T cells, B-cell-depleted T cells, or PBMCs; the material itself was cDNA or gDNA.

Germline CDR1 is MNHNS and CDR2 is SASEGT. There are 14 residues in the CDR3. Trimming pared 2 bases from V and 4 bases from J, leaving 11 bases between. Authors' processing steps: By means of reference gene primer amplification, nucleated cell counts were estimated. Data came from immunoSEQ multiplex PCR; TCRdb stores just in-frame clones and leaves some out. V and J calls and clone size come straight from that table; D and trimming were deduced from the DNA. The data contain over 600,000 clones, 70% to 90% of them singletons. The source material was peripheral blood. The chain links TRBV6-1 to TRBJ1-2, with D possibly being TRBD1 (5 bases). The TCR comes from a woman between 18 and 30 years old with acute or convalescent COVID-19. CDR3 amino acids: CASSEQGQIYGYTF. DNA for the CDR3: TGTGCCAGCAGTGAACAAGGACAAATCTATGGCTACACCTTC.